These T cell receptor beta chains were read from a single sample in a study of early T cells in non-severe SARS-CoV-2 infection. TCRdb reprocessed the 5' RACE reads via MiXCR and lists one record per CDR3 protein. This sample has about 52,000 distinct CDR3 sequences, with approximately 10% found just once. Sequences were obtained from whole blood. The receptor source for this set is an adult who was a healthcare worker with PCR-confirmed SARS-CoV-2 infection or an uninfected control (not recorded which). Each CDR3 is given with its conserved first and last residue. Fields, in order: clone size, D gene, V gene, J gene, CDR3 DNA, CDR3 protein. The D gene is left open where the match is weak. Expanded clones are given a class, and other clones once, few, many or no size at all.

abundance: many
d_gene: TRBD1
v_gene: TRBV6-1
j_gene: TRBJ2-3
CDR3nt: TGTGCCAGCGGAAGGGACAGGGTTGCAAATACGCAGTATTTT
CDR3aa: CASGRDRVANTQYF

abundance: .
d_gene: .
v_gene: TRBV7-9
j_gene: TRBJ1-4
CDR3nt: TGTGCCAGCAGTTCGGGGATTAGCAATTTCAATGAAAAACTGTTTTTT
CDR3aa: CASSSGISNFNEKLFF

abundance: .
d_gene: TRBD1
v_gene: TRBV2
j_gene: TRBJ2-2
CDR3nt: TGTGCCAGCATAATGGGACAGGTGAACACCGGGGAGCTGTTTTTT
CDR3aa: CASIMGQVNTGELFF

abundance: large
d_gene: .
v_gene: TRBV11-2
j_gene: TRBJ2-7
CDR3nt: TGTGCCAGCAGCTTCGGTAGCAACTACGAGCAGTACTTC
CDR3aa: CASSFGSNYEQYF

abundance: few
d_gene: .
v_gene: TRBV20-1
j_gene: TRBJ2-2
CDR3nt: TGCAGTGCTAGCCCTACAGGCCTCGCGAACACCGGGGAGCTGTTTTTT
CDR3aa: CSASPTGLANTGELFF

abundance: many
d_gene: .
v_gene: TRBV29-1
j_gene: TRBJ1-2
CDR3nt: TGCAGCGTTGGAGGGTTCGATGGCTACACCTTC
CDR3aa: CSVGGFDGYTF

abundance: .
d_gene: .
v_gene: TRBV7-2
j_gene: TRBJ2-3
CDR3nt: TGTGCCAGCAGGCGGGAAGATACGCAGTATTTT
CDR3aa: CASRREDTQYF

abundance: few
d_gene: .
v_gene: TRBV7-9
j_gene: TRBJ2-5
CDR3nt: TGTGCCAGCAGCTCCGACCTTTTAGAGACCCAGTACTTC
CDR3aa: CASSSDLLETQYF

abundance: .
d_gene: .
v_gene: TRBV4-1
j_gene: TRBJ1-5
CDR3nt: TGCGCCAGCAGCCAAGCTTTAAATCAGCCCCAGCATTTT
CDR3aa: CASSQALNQPQHF

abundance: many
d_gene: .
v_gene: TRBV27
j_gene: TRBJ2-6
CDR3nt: TGTGCCAGCAGTTTAGGCCCTGGGGCCAACGTCCTGACTTTC
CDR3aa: CASSLGPGANVLTF

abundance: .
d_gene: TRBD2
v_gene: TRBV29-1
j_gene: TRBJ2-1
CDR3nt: TGCAGCGTTGAAGATCTTTTCGGCTGGCGGGGGGGAGATGATGAGCAGTTCTTC
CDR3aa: CSVEDLFGWRGGDDEQFF

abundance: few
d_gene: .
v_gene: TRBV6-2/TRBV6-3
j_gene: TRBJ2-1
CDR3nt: TGTGCCAGCAGGCCTTCGGGCGCCTCCTACAATGAGCAGTTCTTC
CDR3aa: CASRPSGASYNEQFF

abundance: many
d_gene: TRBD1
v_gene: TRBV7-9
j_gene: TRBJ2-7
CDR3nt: TGTGCCAGCAGCGGGGACAGGGGGCTGAAATACGAGCAGTACTTC
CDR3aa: CASSGDRGLKYEQYF

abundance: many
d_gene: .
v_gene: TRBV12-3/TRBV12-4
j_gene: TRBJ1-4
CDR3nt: TGTGCCAGCGGGAGGGAGCTCCTTGAAAAACTGTTTTTT
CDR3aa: CASGRELLEKLFF

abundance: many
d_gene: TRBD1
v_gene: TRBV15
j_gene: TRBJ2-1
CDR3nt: TGTGCCACCAGCCGCAGGGCCGGGACAGGGGGAAATGAGCAGTTCTTC
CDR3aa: CATSRRAGTGGNEQFF

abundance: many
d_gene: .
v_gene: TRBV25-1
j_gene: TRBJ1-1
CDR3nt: TGTGCCAGCAGGGGGGCGGCAAACACTGAAGCTTTCTTT
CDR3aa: CASRGAANTEAFF

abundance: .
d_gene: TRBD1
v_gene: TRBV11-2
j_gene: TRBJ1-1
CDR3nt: TGTGTCAGCAGCATAGGACAGGCTATGAACACTGAAGCTTTCTTT
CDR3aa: CVSSIGQAMNTEAFF

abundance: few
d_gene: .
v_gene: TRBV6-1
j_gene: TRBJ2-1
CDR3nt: TGTGCCAGCAGTGAGGGCCCCGGGTCCCACAATGAGCAGTTCTTC
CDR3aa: CASSEGPGSHNEQFF

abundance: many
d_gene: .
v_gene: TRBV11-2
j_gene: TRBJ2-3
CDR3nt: TGTGCCAGCTCTACCCCTCCAGATACGCAGTATTTT
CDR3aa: CASSTPPDTQYF

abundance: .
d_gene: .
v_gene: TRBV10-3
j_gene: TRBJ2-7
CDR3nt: TGTGCCATCGCTCCGGCAGGGCCCTACGAGCAGTACTTC
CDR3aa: CAIAPAGPYEQYF

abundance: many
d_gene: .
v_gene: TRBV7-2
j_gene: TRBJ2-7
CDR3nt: TGTGCCAGCAGCTTAAGCCAGGGGGGCTACGAGCAGTACTTC
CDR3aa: CASSLSQGGYEQYF

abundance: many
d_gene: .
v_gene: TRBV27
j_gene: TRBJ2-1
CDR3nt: TGTGCCAGCAGCGGGAGTTACAATGAGCAGTTCTTC
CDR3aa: CASSGSYNEQFF

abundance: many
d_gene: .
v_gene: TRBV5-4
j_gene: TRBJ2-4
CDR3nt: TGTGCCAGCAGCCCGGAACAGGGAAGAGGCAAAAACATTCAGTACTTC
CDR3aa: CASSPEQGRGKNIQYF

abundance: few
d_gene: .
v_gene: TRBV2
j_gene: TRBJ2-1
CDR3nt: TGTGCCAGCAGATCAGGGGGACTAGTCCAGTTCTTC
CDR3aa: CASRSGGLVQFF

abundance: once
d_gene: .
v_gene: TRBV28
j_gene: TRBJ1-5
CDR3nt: TGTGCCAGTAAGATGAGCAATCAGCCCCAGCATTTT
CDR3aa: CASKMSNQPQHF

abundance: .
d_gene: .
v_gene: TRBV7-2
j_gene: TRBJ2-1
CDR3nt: TGTGCCAGCAGAGACTCGGGACTCAACAATGAGCAGTTCTTC
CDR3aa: CASRDSGLNNEQFF

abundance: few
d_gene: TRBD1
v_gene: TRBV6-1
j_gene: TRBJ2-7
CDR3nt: TGTGCCAGCAATCCGGGACAGGGGGCCTACGAGCAGTACTTC
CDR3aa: CASNPGQGAYEQYF

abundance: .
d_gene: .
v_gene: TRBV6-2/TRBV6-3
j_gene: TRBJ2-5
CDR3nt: TGTGCCAGCAGTTACATAGGGAGGAGTCAAGAGACCCAGTACTTC
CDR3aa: CASSYIGRSQETQYF

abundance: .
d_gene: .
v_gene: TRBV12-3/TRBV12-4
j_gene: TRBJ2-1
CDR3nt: TGTGCCAGCAGTTTCTTGGGAGATGAGCAGTTCTTC
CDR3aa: CASSFLGDEQFF

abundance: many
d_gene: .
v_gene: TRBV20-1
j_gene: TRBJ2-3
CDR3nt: TGCAGTGCGCAGAGGGCCGATTTAAGCACAGATACGCAGTATTTT
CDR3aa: CSAQRADLSTDTQYF

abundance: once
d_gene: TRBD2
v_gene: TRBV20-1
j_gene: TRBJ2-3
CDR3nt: TGCAGTGCTAGGGCCGGACTAGCGGGAGGGGGTACGCAGTATTTT
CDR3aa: CSARAGLAGGGTQYF

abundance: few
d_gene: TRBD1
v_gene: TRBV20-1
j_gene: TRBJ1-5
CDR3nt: TGCAGTGCTAGAGAATCGAGGGGGCCTTATAGCAATCAGTCCCAGCATTTT
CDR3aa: CSARESRGPYSNQSQHF

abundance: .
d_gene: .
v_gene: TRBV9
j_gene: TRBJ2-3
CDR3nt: TGTGCCAGCAGCGTAGGGGAGACAGCCGATACGCAGTATTTT
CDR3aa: CASSVGETADTQYF

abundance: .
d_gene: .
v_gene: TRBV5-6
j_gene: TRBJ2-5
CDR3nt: TGTGCCAGCAGCTTCCGGATCCAAGAGACCCAGTACTTC
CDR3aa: CASSFRIQETQYF

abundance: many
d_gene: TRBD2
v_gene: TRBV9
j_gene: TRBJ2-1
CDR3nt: TGTGCCAGCAGCCCCCCCGCAGCGGGAGCGCGCGACTCCTACAATGAGCAGTTCTTC
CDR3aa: CASSPPAAGARDSYNEQFF

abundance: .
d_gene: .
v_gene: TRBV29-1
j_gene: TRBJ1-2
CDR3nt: TGCAGCGTTGAGGACACCAACTATGGCTACACCTTC
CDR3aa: CSVEDTNYGYTF

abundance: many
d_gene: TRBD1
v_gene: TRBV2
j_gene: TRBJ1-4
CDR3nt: TGTGCCAGCAGTCCCGGGACAGGGCTTGCAACTAATGAAAAACTGTTTTTT
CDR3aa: CASSPGTGLATNEKLFF

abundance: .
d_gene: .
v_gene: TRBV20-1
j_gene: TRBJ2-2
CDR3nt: TGCAGTGCTAGAACCAGGCAGGGAGACACCGGGGAGCTGTTTTTT
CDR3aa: CSARTRQGDTGELFF

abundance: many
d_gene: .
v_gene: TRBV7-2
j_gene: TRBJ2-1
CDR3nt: TGTGCCAGCAGCTTAGTGGGGTTCCAGAATGAGCAGTTCTTC
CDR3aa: CASSLVGFQNEQFF

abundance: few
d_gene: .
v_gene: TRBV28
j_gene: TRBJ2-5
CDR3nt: TGTGCCAGCAGTTTGCCTTCCCTGGAGACCCAGTACTTC
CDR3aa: CASSLPSLETQYF

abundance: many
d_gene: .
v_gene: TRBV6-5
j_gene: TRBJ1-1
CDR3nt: TGTGCCAGCAGTTACGGACAGAAGAACACTGAAGCTTTCTTT
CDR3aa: CASSYGQKNTEAFF

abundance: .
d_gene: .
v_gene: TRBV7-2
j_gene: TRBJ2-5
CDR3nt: TGTGCCAGCAGCTTGTTTAAGCAGACCCAGTACTTC
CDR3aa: CASSLFKQTQYF

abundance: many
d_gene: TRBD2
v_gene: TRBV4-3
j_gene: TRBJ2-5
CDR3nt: TGCGCCAGCAGCCAAGGAGGGAGCGGGGGGCTCCGGGAGACCCAGTACTTC
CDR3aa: CASSQGGSGGLRETQYF

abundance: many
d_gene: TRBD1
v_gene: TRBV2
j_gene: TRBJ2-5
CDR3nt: TGTGCCAGAACCCATCGGGACAGGGGGTTGGAGACCCAGTACTTC
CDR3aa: CARTHRDRGLETQYF

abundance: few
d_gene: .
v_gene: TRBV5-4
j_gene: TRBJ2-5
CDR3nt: TGTGCCAGCAGCTTGAAGCGGGCTCCTCAAGAGACCCAGTACTTC
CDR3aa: CASSLKRAPQETQYF

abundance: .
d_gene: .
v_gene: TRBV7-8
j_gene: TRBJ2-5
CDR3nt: TGTGCCAGCAGCCCGGCGGGACACCGAGAGACCCAGTACTTC
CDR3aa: CASSPAGHRETQYF

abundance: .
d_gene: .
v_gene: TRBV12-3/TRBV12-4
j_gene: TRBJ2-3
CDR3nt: TGTGTCAGCGTCGTGTCGGGAGATCGAGATACGCAGTATTTT
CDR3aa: CVSVVSGDRDTQYF

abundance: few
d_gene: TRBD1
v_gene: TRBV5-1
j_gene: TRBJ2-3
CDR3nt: TGCGCCAGCACCCCGAGGATGCTACAGGGGGACCGCACAGATACGCAGTATTTT
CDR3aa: CASTPRMLQGDRTDTQYF

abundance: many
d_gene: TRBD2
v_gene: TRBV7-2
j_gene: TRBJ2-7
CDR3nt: TGTGCCAGCAGCCGCAGGTTGGGGGGCAGTTCTTCTAGCGGGCTTACGACCTACGAGCAGTACTTC
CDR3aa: CASSRRLGGSSSSGLTTYEQYF

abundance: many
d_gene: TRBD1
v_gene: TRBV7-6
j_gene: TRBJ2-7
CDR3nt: TGTGCCAGCAGCCCAAGTCTCTCCGGGACAGACTACGAGCAGTACTTC
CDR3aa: CASSPSLSGTDYEQYF

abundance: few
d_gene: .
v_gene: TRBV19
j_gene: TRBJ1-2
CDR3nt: TGTGCCAGTAGTGATCCCGGGACTACCCCGAGAGGCTACACCTTC
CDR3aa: CASSDPGTTPRGYTF

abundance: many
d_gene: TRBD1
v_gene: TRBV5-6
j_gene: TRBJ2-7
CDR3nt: TGTGCCAGCAGCTGGTGGCAGGGGGACTACGAGCAGTACTTC
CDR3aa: CASSWWQGDYEQYF

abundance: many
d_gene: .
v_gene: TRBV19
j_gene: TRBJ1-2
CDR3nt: TGTGCCAGTAGTACCCTGAGGGGGACCTATGGCTACACCTTC
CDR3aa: CASSTLRGTYGYTF